The 2 T cell receptor beta chains below come from one sample, sequenced in a study of vaccination and CD4 T cells after COVID-19. Their antigen targets remain unknown. The sample's treatment: approximately 10-day PBMC culture with coronavirus spike peptide pools or control peptides (ViraFEST assay). With the Oncomine TCR Beta short-read assay, DNA from cultured CD4+ T cells was sequenced. TCRdb analysed the PCR reads with MiXCR anew, one entry per CDR3 protein. This table has fewer than 20,000 distinct CDR3 sequences, roughly 55% appearing once. The material sequenced was CD4+ T cells from blood, cultured in vitro, taken before SARS-CoV-2 vaccination. These receptors came from a human donor who had recovered from COVID-19.

This chain connects TRBV7-3 to TRBJ2-1; 9 nucleotides line up with TRBD1. This CDR3 is built from 15 residues. The trim removed 5 bases at V and 7 bases at J, leaving 9 bases unmatched. Germline loops: CDR1 SGHTA, CDR2 FQGTGA. The CDR3 here is CASSPQQGAVNEQFF. Here the CDR3 DNA reads TGTGCCAGCAGCCCGCAACAGGGGGCAGTTAATGAGCAGTTCTTC.

This chain links TRBV7-8 with TRBJ2-5, with TRBD2 identical over 8 bases. The CDR3 has 12 amino acids. Germline CDR1 is SGHVS and CDR2 is FQNEAQ. J gave up 5 bases and V 10 bases, and 6 bases lay outside the gene matches. The CDR3 sequence: CATGGAGETQYF. The CDR3 coding sequence is TGTGCCACCGGGGGGGCAGGCGAGACCCAGTACTTC.